The entry below describes one T cell receptor (beta chain). Researchers barred patients who had uncontrolled infection, other autoimmune disease, pregnancy or lactation. CDR1 is SGHRS and CDR2 is YFSETQ in the germline V gene. Trimming left V 2 bases short and J 1 base short, with 7 bases between. CDR3 length: 15 residues. The sample is drawn from a study of T cells in Graves' hyperthyroidism and ophthalmopathy. TCR beta CDR3 region amplification was performed from RNA transcripts. First-round RT-PCR with HTBI primers amplified the TCR CDR3 region. TCRdb reanalysed the multiplex PCR reads using MiXCR and keeps one entry per CDR3 protein. The data show about 640,000 distinct CDR3 sequences, with roughly 20% seen just once and roughly 30% held by the top ten.

The chain employs TRBV5-1 and TRBJ1-6; D unclear. Sequencing used blood. This TCR was sampled from a man aged 30 to 39 with Graves' ophthalmopathy. The CDR3 nucleotides are TGCGCCAGCAGCTTACGAGAATCCTATAATTCACCCCTCCACTTT. Translated, it gives CASSLRESYNSPLHF. Based on the CDR3 plus reference TRBV5-1 and TRBJ1-6, the full variable domain is KAGVTQTPRYLIKTRGQQVTLSCSPISGHRSVSWYQQTPGQGLQFLFEYFSETQRNKGNFPGRFSGRQFSNSRSEMNVSTLELGDSALYLCASSLRESYNSPLHFGNGTRLTVT.